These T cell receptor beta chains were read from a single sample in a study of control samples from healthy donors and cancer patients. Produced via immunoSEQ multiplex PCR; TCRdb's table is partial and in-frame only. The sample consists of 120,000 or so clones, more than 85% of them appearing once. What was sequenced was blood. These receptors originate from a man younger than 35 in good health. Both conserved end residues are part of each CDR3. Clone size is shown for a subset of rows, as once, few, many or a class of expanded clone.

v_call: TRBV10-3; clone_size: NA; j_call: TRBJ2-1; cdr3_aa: CAISDPRNEQFF
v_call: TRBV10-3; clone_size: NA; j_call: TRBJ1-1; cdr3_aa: CAMGQVNKAFF
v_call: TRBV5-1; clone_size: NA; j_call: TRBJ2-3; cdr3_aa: CASTVRGTTDTQYF
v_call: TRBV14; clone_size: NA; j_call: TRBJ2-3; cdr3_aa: CASSQGRGHPDTQYF
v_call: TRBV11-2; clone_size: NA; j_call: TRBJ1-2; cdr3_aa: CASSFRDRSYGYTF
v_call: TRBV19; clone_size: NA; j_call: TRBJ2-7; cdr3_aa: CASGQGTGGLYEQYF
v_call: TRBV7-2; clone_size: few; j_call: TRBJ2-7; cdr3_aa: CASSQGHLYEQYF
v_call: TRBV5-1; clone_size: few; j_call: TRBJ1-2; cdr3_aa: CASSQDLPNYGYTF
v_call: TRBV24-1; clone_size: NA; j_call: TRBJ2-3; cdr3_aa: CATSDPRQGRDTQYF
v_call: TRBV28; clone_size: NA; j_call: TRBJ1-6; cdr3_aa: CATPQGTANNSPLHF
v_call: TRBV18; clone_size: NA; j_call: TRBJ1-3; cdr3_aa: CASSPKQGPSGNTIYF
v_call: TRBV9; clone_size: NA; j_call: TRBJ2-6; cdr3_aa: CASSFDGSGANVLTF
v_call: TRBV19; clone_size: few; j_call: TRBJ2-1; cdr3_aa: CASSMYSGTYNEQFF
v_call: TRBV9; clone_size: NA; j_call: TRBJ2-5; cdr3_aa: CASSEGPELAQYF
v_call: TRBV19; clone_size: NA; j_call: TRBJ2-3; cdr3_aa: CASRIDGTSGSYTQYF
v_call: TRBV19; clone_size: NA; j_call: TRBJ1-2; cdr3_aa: CASSIKGLGYGYTF
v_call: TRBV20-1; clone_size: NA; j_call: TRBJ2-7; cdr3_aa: CSASRVEGSAYEQYF
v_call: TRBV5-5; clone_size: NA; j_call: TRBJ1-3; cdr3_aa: CASSLRRNRPEAITIYF
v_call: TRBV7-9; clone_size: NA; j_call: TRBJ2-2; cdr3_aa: CASSRHRGLRSGELFF
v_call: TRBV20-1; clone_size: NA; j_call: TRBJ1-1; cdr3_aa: CSATKGTEAFF
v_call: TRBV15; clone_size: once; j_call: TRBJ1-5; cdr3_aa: CATSRDYASSAPSNQPQHF
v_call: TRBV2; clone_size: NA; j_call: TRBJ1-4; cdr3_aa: CASSVLENEKLFF
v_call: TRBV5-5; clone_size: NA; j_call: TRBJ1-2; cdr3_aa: CASSLSEGQGAYGYTF
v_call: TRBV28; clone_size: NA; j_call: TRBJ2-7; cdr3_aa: CASSPRRRTSGYEQYF
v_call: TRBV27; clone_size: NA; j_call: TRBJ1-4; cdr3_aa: CASSLMGATNEKLFF
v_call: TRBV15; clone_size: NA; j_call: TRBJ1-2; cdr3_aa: CATSRDPKDGYTF
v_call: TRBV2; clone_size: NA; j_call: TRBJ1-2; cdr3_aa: CASSEARPGTDINYGYTF
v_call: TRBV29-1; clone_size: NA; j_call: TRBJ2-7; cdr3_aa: CSVGTGSSYEQYF
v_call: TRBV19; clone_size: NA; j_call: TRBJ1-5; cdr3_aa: CASSWNAVPGADQPQHF
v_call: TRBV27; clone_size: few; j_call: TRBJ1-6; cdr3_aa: CASSLNVGGAYNSPLHF
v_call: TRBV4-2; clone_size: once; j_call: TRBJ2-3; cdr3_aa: CASSQDRGGSTDTQYF
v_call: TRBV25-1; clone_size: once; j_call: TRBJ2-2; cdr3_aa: CASRETRTPTGELFF
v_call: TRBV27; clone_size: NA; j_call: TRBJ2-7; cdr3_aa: CASTFSTGGEQYF
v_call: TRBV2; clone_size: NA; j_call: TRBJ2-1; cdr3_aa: CASSEGLAGTNEQFF
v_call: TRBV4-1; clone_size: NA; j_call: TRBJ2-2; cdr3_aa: CASSQGGLAGAFEGWGELFF